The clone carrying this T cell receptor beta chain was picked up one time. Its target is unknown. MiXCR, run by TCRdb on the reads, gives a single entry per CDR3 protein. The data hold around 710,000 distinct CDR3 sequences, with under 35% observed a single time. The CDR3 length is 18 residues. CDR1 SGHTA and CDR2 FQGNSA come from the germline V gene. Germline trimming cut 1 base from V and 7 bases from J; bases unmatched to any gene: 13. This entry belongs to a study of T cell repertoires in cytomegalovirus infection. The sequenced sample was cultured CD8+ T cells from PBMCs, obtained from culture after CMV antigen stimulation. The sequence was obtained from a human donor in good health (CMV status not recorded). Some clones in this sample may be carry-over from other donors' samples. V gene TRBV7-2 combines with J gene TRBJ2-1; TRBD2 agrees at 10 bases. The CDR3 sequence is CASSLVPPQRGGGNEQFF. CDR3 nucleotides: TGTGCCAGCAGCTTAGTCCCGCCTCAGCGGGGGGGGGGTAATGAGCAGTTCTTC.